The 27 T cell receptor beta chains below come from one sample, sequenced in a study of CD8+ T cells in alopecia areata. Extracted RNA was reverse transcribed, and the resulting cDNA served as sequencing template. Profiled with immunoSEQ multiplex PCR; TCRdb holds only in-frame clones, not every one. The sample comprises about 140,000 clones, around 86% of which are singletons, and around 13% rests with the top ten. Treatment: oral pan-JAK inhibitor, 5-10 mg twice daily. This material consisted of CD8+ T cells sorted from blood, taken at week 4, from a patient treated with tofacitinib. These receptor sequences come from a human donor with alopecia areata.

CDR3 loop: CSVGTGFREQFF. Here the CDR3 DNA reads TGCAGCGTGGGGACAGGGTTTAGGGAGCAGTTCTTC. V usage is TRBV29-1 and J usage is TRBJ2-1; 9 nucleotides agree with TRBD1. V was pared by 6 bases and J by 10 bases, with 7 bases of the junction left unmatched. This CDR3 contains 12 residues. Germline CDR1 reads SQVTM; CDR2 reads ANQGSEA.

CDR3 in DNA: TGTGCCAGCAGTGGGACCGGGCCGTCTTACTCTGAAGCTTTCTTT. It is translated as CASSGTGPSYSEAFF. The rearrangement uses TRBV6-1 and TRBJ1-1; D ambiguous. The CDR3 covers 15 residues. V was clipped by 4 bases and J by 6 bases, with 18 bases between them. Germline V lookup: CDR1 MNHNS, CDR2 SASEGT.

The V gene is TRBV5-4, the J gene TRBJ1-6, with 7 bases aligning to TRBD1. Germline CDR1 is SGHNT and CDR2 is YYREEE (reference sequence). The CDR3 is 14 residues long. V lost 10 bases, J lost 7 bases, and 11 bases stayed unmatched. The CDR3 bases are TGTGCCGGAGGATTTACAGGGGACAATTCACCCCTCCACTTT. It yields the protein CAGGFTGDNSPLHF.

This clone occurred a few times. The rearrangement joins TRBV29-1 to TRBJ2-1, with 11 bases lining up with TRBD1. V shed 2 bases and J 9 bases; nucleotides not matched to a gene: 12. The CDR3 covers 16 residues. Germline loops: CDR1 SQVTM, CDR2 ANQGSEA. The CDR3 DNA is TGCAGCGTTGAACTTAGGACAGGGGGCTATTCCTTTGAGCAGTTCTTC. It yields the protein CSVELRTGGYSFEQFF.

This chain joins TRBV29-1 and TRBJ1-2; D call uncertain. From germline, CDR1 is SQVTM and CDR2 ANQGSEA. The CDR3 covers 13 residues. V was trimmed by 0 bases and J by 5 bases, leaving 10 bases between them. The CDR3 region has the DNA TGCAGCGTTGAAGATCATGGTAGTTATGGCTACACCTTC. Translation: CSVEDHGSYGYTF.

This clone was observed a few times. This sequence joins TRBV5-1 and TRBJ2-5, with D unresolved. Germline V gene lookup returns CDR1 SGHRS and CDR2 YFSETQ. The CDR3 has 11 residues. Trimming took off 2 bases at V and 2 bases at J, with 1 base between the two ends. The CDR3 DNA reads as TGCGCCAGCAGCTTACAAGAGACCCAGTACTTC. It specifies CASSLQETQYF.

The chain carries TRBV29-1 and TRBJ2-7; D is ambiguous. V was shortened by 3 bases and J by 2 bases, with 11 bases between the two germline ends. The CDR3 loop spans 13 amino acids. Germline CDR1 SQVTM, CDR2 ANQGSEA. The CDR3 is CSVEWPGAYEQYF. CDR3 coding DNA: TGCAGCGTTGAGTGGCCAGGAGCCTACGAGCAGTACTTC.

This clone was recorded only once. The chain couples TRBV30 to TRBJ2-7; 7 bases fit TRBD2. The germline CDR1 and CDR2 sequences are GTSNPN and SVGIG (reference sequence). V lost 3 bases and J lost 2; bases outside the gene matches: 1. CDR3 size: 12 residues. The CDR3 here is CAWRAGAYEQYF. DNA for the CDR3: TGTGCCTGGAGGGCGGGGGCCTACGAGCAGTACTTC.

CDR3 sequence: CASRVGGPSYNEQFF. The DNA for the CDR3 is TGTGCCAGCAGGGTAGGAGGGCCCTCCTACAATGAGCAGTTCTTC. The rearrangement uses TRBV27 and TRBJ2-1, with a weak D call TRBD2 (6 bases). V shed 6 bases and J shed 0 bases, with 12 bases lying between them. Germline CDR1 and CDR2: MNHEY and SMNVEV (reference sequence). The CDR3 consists of 15 residues.

The CDR3, as DNA: TGTGCCAGCTCAATCGGCGGGGGGAACACTGAAGCTTTCTTT. Protein product: CASSIGGGNTEAFF. The rearrangement links TRBV5-4 to TRBJ1-1; D is perhaps TRBD1 (5 bases). CDR1 and CDR2 from the germline V gene are SGHNT and YYREEE (reference sequence). This CDR3 comprises 14 residues. V lost 7 bases and J 1 base, leaving 14 bases between the germline ends.

The V and J genes are TRBV11-2 and TRBJ2-7; 7 nucleotides match TRBD2. The germline V gene has CDR1 SGHAT and CDR2 FQNNGV. J gave up 2 bases and V 6 bases, and 7 bases lay outside the gene matches. This CDR3 has 14 amino acids. The CDR3 is CASSWAGATYEQYF. The CDR3 DNA reads TGTGCCAGCAGTTGGGCGGGAGCAACCTACGAGCAGTACTTC.

The chain employs TRBV2 and TRBJ2-7; D is undetermined. The CDR3 length is 10 residues. V gave up 6 bases and J gave up 4 bases, with 4 bases separating them. The germline V gene encodes CDR1 SNHLY and CDR2 FYNNEI. The CDR3 is CASRGYEQYF. The CDR3 nucleotides read TGTGCCAGCAGAGGGTACGAGCAGTACTTC.

V and J are TRBV6-5 and TRBJ2-1; TRBD2 is a possible D gene (6 bases). The germline CDR1 and CDR2 sequences are MNHEY and SVGAGI. The length of the CDR3 is 16 residues. Deletions cut 4 bases from V and 4 bases from J, with 17 bases between. Written as DNA, the CDR3 is TGTGCCAGCAGTTTGACTAGTGGGTTTCTATACAATGAGCAGTTCTTC. Translated: CASSLTSGFLYNEQFF.

The table lists this clone with a count of one. This chain links TRBV5-4 with TRBJ2-4; no reliable D call. V was cut by 4 bases and J by 6 bases, with 8 bases left in between. The V gene's germline CDR1 is SGHNT and CDR2 YYREEE (reference sequence). The CDR3 length is 12 residues. CDR3 region: CASSNPGNIQYF. CDR3 nucleotides: TGTGCCAGCAGCAACCCAGGAAACATTCAGTACTTC.

This CDR3 is CASSYSGIGTGELFF. DNA of the CDR3: TGTGCCAGCAGTTACTCCGGCATTGGCACCGGGGAGCTGTTTTTT. The chain has TRBV6-6 and TRBJ2-2; D not certain. Trimming stripped 0 bases from V and 4 bases from J, with 9 bases between. CDR3 length: 15 amino acids. The V gene's germline CDR1 is MNHNY and CDR2 SVGAGI (reference sequence).

The genes are TRBV2 and TRBJ2-3, with D tentatively TRBD1 or TRBD2 (5 bases each). CDR3 length: 13 residues. The V gene's germline CDR1 is SNHLY and CDR2 FYNNEI. The ends were cut back, 4 bases at V and 1 base at J, with 6 bases in the middle. The CDR3 bases are TGTGCCAGCAGTGCGGGACGCACAGATACGCAGTATTTT. Translation gives CASSAGRTDTQYF.

V and J are TRBV29-1 and TRBJ2-7; 11 nucleotides line up with TRBD2. The CDR3 has 13 residues. The germline V gene encodes CDR1 SQVTM and CDR2 ANQGSEA. V was pared by 3 bases and J by 2 bases, with 0 bases of the junction left unmatched. Written as DNA, the CDR3 is TGCAGCGTTGAGACTAGCGGGACCTACGAGCAGTACTTC. This sequence encodes CSVETSGTYEQYF.

CDR3 residues: CASSLSPWGNYGYTF. Here the CDR3 DNA reads TGTGCCAGCAGTTTATCCCCTTGGGGAAACTATGGCTACACCTTC. J is TRBJ1-2 and V is TRBV27; D gene ambiguous. Germline V CDR1 and CDR2: MNHEY, SMNVEV (reference sequence). The V end lost 0 bases, the J end lost 2 bases, and 10 bases lay between the germline ends. The CDR3 totals 15 residues.

This rearrangement joins TRBV6-1 to TRBJ2-7; D remains ambiguous. CDR1 is MNHNS and CDR2 is SASEGT in the germline V gene. The germline V and J ends were trimmed by 8 bases and 0 bases, with 8 bases remaining between them. This CDR3 region has 12 residues. This CDR3 reads CASGFYSYEQYF. In nucleotides, the CDR3 is TGTGCCAGCGGATTTTACTCCTACGAGCAGTACTTC.

This rearrangement joins TRBV29-1 to TRBJ2-3, with TRBD2 identical over 11 bases. J was trimmed by 2 bases and V by 4 bases; bases with no gene match: 2. Germline V gene data show CDR1 as SQVTM and CDR2 as ANQGSEA. This CDR3 is built from 14 residues. CDR3 nucleotide sequence: TGCAGCGTTGCGACTAGCGGGGTCACAGATACGCAGTATTTT. As protein: CSVATSGVTDTQYF.

The chain recombines TRBV14 with TRBJ2-1; TRBD2 agrees at 8 bases. V shed 2 bases and J 5 bases; nucleotides not matched to a gene: 5. There are 15 residues in the CDR3. From germline, CDR1 is SGHDN and CDR2 FVKESK. CDR3 DNA: TGTGCCAGCAGCCAATATGCGGGGGGTAACAATGAGCAGTTCTTC. It codes for CASSQYAGGNNEQFF.

The chain couples TRBV13 to TRBJ2-7; D gene unclear. The CDR3 has 14 residues. V was trimmed by 0 bases and J by 0 bases, leaving 6 bases between them. Germline V lookup: CDR1 PRHDT, CDR2 FYEKMQ (reference sequence). This chain's CDR3 is CASSLGASSYEQYF. CDR3 in DNA: TGTGCCAGCAGCTTAGGGGCCTCCTCCTACGAGCAGTACTTC.

This clone was counted a single time. The chain has TRBV27 and TRBJ2-2; a possible D gene is TRBD1 (5 bases). The CDR3 is 15 amino acids. Deletions cut 6 bases from V and 6 bases from J, with 17 bases between. Germline CDR1 MNHEY, CDR2 SMNVEV (reference sequence). The CDR3 DNA follows: TGTGCCAGCAGGGAAGGGTCATCCAGGGCCGGGGAGCTGTTTTTT. It is translated as CASREGSSRAGELFF.

The rearrangement links TRBV5-1 to TRBJ1-1; the D gene is possibly TRBD1 (6 bases). This CDR3 is built from 15 residues. In germline, CDR1 is SGHRS, CDR2 YFSETQ. Trimming removed 0 bases from V and 4 bases from J, with 13 bases in between. The CDR3 sequence: CASSLVGGAGTEAFF. CDR3 coding DNA: TGCGCCAGCAGCTTGGTAGGGGGGGCAGGCACTGAAGCTTTCTTT.

In its sample, this clone was seen a few times. The chain uses TRBV29-1 and TRBJ2-6; tentative D call: TRBD1 (6 bases). The germline V and J ends were trimmed by 1 base and 9 bases, with 10 bases remaining between them. CDR3 length: 13 amino acids. Germline CDR1 reads SQVTM; CDR2 reads ANQGSEA. CDR3 bases: TGCAGCGTTGAAGGGACAGAAGTCAACGTCCTGACTTTC. Amino acids: CSVEGTEVNVLTF.

V and J are TRBV29-1 and TRBJ1-2; 8 bases fit TRBD1. Germline V gene lookup returns CDR1 SQVTM and CDR2 ANQGSEA. There are 14 residues in the CDR3. The ends lost 6 bases at V and 1 base at J; junction bases unmatched: 7. The CDR3 nucleotides are TGCAGCGTAACAAGACAGGGGCATAACTATGGCTACACCTTC. The encoded protein is CSVTRQGHNYGYTF.

This clone has just one count. This chain links TRBV5-6 with TRBJ2-5, with D perhaps TRBD2 (6 bases). Trimming removed 0 bases from V and 4 bases from J, with 7 bases in between. CDR1 SGHDT and CDR2 YYEEEE come from the germline V gene. The CDR3 is 13 residues long. In DNA, the CDR3 is TGTGCCAGCAGCTTGGGCGGGGCAGAGACCCAGTACTTC. It codes for CASSLGGAETQYF.